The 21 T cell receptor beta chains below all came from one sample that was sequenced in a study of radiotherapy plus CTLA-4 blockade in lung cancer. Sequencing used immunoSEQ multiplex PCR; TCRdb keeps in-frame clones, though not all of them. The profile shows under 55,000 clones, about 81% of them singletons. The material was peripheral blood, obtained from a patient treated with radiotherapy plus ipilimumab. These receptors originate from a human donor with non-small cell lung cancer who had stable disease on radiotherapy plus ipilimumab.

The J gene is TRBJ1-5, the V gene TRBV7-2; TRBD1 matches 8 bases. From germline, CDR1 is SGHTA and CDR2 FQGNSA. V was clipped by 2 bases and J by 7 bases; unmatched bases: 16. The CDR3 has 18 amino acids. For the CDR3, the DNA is TGTGCCAGCAGCTTATCCCCAGCCAGGGGGCAGTCTCAGCAGCCCCAGCATTTT. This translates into CASSLSPARGQSQQPQHF.

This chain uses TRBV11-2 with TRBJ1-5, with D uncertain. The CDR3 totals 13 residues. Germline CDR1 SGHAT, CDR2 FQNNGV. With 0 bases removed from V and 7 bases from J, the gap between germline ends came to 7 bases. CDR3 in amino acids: CASSLERGQPQHF. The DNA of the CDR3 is TGTGCCAGCAGCTTAGAACGCGGACAGCCCCAGCATTTT.

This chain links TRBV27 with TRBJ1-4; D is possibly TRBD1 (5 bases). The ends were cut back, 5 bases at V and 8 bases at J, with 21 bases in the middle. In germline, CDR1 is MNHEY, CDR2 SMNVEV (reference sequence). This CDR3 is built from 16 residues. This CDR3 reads CASSGRAPIRGEKLFF. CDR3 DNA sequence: TGTGCCAGCAGTGGCCGGGCCCCAATAAGGGGCGAAAAACTGTTTTTT.

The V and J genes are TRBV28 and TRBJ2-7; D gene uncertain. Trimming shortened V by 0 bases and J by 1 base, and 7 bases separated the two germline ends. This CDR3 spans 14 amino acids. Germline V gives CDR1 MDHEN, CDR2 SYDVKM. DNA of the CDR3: TGTGCCAGCAGTTTATGGCGGCGTTCCTACGAGCAGTACTTC. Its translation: CASSLWRRSYEQYF. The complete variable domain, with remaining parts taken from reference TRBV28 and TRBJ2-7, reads DVKVTQSSRYLVKRTGEKVFLECVQDMDHENMFWYRQDPGLGLRLIYFSYDVKMKEKGDIPEGYSVSREKKERFSLILESASTNQTSMYLCASSLWRRSYEQYFGPGTRLTVT.

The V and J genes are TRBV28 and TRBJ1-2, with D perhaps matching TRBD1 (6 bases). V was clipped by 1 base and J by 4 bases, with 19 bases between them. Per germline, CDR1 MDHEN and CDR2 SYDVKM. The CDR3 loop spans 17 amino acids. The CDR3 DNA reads TGTGCCAGCAGTTTATTTGACAGGAGCGTTGTGCTCTATGGCTACACCTTC. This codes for CASSLFDRSVVLYGYTF.

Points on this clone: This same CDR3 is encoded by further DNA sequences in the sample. The CDR3 sequence is CASSLGQGGYNEQFF. In DNA, the CDR3 is TGTGCCAGCAGCTTAGGACAGGGGGGCTACAATGAGCAGTTCTTC. The chain uses TRBV5-6 and TRBJ2-1; 10 bases match TRBD1. V gave up 2 bases and J gave up 3 bases; unmatched junction bases: 2. This CDR3 contains 15 residues. Germline V gene sequence: CDR1 SGHDT, CDR2 YYEEEE.

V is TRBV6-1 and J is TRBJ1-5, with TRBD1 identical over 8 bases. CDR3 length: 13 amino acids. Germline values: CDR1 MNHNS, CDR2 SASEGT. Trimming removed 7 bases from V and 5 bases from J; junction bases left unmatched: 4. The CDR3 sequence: CASTQTGDQPQHF. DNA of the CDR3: TGTGCCAGCACCCAGACAGGGGATCAGCCCCAGCATTTT.

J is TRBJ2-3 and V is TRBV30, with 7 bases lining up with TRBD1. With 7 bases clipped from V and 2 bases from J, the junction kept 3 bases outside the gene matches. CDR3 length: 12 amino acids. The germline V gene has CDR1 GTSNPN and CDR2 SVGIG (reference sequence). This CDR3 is CASQGFTDTQYF. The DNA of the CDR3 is TGTGCCTCACAGGGGTTCACAGATACGCAGTATTTT.

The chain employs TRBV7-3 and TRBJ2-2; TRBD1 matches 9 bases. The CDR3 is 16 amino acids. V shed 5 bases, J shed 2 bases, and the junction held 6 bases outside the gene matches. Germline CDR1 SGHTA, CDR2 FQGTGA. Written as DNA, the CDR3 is TGTGCCAGCAGCCGCAGGGACAGGGAAAACACCGGGGAGCTGTTTTTT. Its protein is CASSRRDRENTGELFF.

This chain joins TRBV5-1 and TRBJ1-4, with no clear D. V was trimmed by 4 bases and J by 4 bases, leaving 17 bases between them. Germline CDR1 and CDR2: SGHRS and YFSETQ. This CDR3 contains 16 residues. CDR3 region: CASSRTGGGDNEKLFF. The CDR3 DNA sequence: TGCGCCAGCAGCCGGACGGGAGGTGGGGATAATGAAAAACTGTTTTTT.

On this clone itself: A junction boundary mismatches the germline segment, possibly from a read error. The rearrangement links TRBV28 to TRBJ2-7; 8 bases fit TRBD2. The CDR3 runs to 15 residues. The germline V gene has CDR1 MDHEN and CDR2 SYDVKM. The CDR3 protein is CAGSLLGTRGYEQYF. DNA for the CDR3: TGTGCCGGCAGTTTACTGGGGACTAGGGGCTACGAGCAGTACTTC.

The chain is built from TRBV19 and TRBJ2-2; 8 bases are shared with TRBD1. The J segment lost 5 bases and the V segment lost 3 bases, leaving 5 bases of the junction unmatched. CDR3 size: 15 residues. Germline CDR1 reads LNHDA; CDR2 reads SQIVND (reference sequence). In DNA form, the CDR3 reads TGTGCCAGTAGTATCCAGACAGGGGCAACCGGGGAGCTGTTTTTT. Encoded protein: CASSIQTGATGELFF.

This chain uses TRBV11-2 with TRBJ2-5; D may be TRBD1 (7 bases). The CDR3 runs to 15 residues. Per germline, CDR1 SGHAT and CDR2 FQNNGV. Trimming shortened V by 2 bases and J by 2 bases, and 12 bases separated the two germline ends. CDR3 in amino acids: CASSLPRGVQETQYF. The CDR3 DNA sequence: TGTGCCAGCAGCTTACCCAGGGGGGTTCAAGAGACCCAGTACTTC. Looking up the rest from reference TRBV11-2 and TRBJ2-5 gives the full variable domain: EAGVAQSPRYKIIEKRQSVAFWCNPISGHATLYWYQQILGQGPKLLIQFQNNGVVDDSQLPKDRFSAERLKGVDSTLKIQPAKLEDSAVYLCASSLPRGVQETQYFGPGTRLLVL.

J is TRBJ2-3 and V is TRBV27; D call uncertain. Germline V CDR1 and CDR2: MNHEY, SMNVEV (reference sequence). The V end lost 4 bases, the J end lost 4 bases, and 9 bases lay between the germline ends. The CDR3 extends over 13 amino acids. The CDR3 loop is CASSSWLADTQYF. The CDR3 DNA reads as TGTGCCAGCAGTTCGTGGCTCGCAGATACGCAGTATTTT.

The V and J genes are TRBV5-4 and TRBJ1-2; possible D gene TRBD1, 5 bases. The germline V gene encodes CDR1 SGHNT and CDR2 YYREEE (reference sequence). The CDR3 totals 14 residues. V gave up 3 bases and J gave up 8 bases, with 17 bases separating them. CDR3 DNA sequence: TGTGCCAGCAGCTCAGGAGGGCCTGGGGGGGGCTACACCTTC. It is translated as CASSSGGPGGGYTF.

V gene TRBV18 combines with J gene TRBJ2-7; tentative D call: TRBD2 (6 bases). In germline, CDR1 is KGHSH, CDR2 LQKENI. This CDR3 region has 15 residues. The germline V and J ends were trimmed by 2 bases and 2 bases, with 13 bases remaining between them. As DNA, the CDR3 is TGTGCCAGCTCACCAAGCTCCGGAGGGGCCTACGAGCAGTACTTC. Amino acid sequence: CASSPSSGGAYEQYF. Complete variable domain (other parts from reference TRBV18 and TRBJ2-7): NAGVMQNPRHLVRRRGQEARLRCSPMKGHSHVYWYRQLPEEGLKFMVYLQKENIIDESGMPKERFSAEFPKEGPSILRIQQVVRGDSAAYFCASSPSSGGAYEQYFGPGTRLTVT.

CDR3 DNA: TGTGCCAGCAGCTTTACTAGCGGGGGTGGTTACGAGCAGTACTTC. It encodes CASSFTSGGGYEQYF. The chain combines TRBV7-2 with TRBJ2-7; 11 bases map to TRBD2. V lost 3 bases, J lost 4 bases, and 5 bases stayed unmatched. Germline V gene lookup returns CDR1 SGHTA and CDR2 FQGNSA. This CDR3 contains 15 residues.

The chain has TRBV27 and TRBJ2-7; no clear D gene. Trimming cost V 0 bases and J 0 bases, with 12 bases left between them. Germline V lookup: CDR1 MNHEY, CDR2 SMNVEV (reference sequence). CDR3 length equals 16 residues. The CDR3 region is CASSLSAGESSYEQYF. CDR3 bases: TGTGCCAGCAGTTTATCTGCAGGTGAAAGCTCCTACGAGCAGTACTTC.

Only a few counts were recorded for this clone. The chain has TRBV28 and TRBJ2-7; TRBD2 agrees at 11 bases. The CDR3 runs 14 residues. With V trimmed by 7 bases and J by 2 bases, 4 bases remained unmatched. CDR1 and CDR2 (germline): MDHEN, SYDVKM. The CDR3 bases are TGTGCCAGCATCCTAGCGGGAGGAACCTACGAGCAGTACTTC. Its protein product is CASILAGGTYEQYF.

CDR3 in DNA: TGCGCCACCCTGGGGCGGTCAGGGGGTACTGAAGCTTTCTTT. Translated: CATLGRSGGTEAFF. The V and J genes are TRBV5-1 and TRBJ1-1; 7 nucleotides match TRBD1. This CDR3 comprises 14 residues. V trimming: 9 bases; J trimming: 5 bases; junction bases outside the gene matches: 13. In germline, CDR1 is SGHRS, CDR2 YFSETQ.

The CDR3 protein is CASSKEGQHLTGELFF. Written as DNA, the CDR3 is TGTGCCAGCAGCAAAGAGGGACAGCACCTAACCGGGGAGCTGTTTTTT. V and J are TRBV21-1 and TRBJ2-2; the tabulated D call, TRBD1, remains unverified against the DNA. TRBV21-1 corresponds to a pseudogene. The CDR3 totals 16 residues.